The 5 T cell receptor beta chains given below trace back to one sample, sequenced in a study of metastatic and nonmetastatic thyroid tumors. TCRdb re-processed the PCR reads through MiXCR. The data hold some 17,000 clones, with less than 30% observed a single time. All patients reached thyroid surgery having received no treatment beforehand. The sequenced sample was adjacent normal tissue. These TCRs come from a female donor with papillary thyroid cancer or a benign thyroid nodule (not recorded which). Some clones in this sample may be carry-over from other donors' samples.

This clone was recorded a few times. The CDR3 reads CASRDVSGASTDTQYF. The DNA of the CDR3 is TGTGCCAGCAGGGACGTATCGGGAGCTAGCACAGATACGCAGTATTTT. The chain carries TRBV28 and TRBJ2-3, with D possibly matching TRBD2 (6 bases). V lost 6 bases to trimming and J lost 0 bases, with 16 bases between them. The germline CDR1 and CDR2 sequences are MDHEN and SYDVKM. CDR3 size: 16 residues.

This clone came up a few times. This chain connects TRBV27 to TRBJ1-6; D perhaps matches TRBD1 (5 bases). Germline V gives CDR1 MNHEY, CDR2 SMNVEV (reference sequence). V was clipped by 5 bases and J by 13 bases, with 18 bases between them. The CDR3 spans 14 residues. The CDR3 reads CASSQRDGPSPLHF. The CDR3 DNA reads TGTGCCAGCAGTCAACGGGACGGACCCTCGCCCCTCCACTTT.

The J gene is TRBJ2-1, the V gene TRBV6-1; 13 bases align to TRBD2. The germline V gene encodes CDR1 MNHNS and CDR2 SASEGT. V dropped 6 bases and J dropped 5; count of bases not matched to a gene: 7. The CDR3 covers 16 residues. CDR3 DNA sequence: TGTGCCAGCAGACAACTAGCGGGAGGGGGTCACAATGAGCAGTTCTTC. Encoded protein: CASRQLAGGGHNEQFF.

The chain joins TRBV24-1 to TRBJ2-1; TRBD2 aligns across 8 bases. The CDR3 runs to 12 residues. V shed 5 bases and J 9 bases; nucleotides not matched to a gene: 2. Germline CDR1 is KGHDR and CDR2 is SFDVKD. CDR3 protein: CATSVTSGEQFF. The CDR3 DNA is TGTGCCACCAGTGTAACTAGCGGTGAGCAGTTCTTC.

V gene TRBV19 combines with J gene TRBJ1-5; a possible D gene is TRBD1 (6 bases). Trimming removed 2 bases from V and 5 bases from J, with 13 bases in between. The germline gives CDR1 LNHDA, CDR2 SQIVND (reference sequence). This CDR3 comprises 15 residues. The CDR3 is CASSINRVHDQPQHF. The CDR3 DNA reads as TGTGCCAGTAGTATAAACAGGGTTCACGATCAGCCCCAGCATTTT.